This T cell receptor beta chain was sequenced during a study of blood T cell repertoires in COVID-19. Method: immunoSEQ multiplex PCR; TCRdb's copy keeps in-frame clones and lacks some. The sample records about 280,000 clones, roughly 85% being singletons. This clone was detected only a few times. The V gene end was trimmed by 4 bases and the J gene end by 2 bases; junction bases not matched to a gene: 7. The CDR3 has 15 amino acids. Per the germline V gene, CDR1 is SGDLS and CDR2 is YYNGEE. The rearrangement joins TRBV9 to TRBJ1-1; the match to TRBD1 covers 8 bases. The clonotype was recovered from a woman in her 50s who had recovered from COVID-19. The sequencing input was peripheral blood. The chain's CDR3 is CASSPMGTGNTEAFF. In DNA, the CDR3 is TGTGCCAGCAGCCCGATGGGGACAGGAAACACTGAAGCTTTCTTT.